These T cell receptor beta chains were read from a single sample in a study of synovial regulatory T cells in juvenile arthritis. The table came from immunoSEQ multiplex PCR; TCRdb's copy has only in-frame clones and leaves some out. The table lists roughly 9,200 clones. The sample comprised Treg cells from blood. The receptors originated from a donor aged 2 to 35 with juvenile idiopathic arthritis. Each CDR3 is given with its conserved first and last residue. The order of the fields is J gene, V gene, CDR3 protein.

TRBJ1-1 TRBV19 CASSSRGPVAEAFF
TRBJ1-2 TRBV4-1 CASSQDLGQPPRFGFF
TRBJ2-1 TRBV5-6 CASSLDGLYNEQFF
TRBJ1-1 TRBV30 CAGAHTEAFF
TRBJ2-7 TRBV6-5 CASTPGGASIYEQYF
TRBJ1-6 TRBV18 CASSPLKGASSYNSPLHF
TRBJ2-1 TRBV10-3 CATQGALEQFF
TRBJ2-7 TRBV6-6 CASSPIGGASYEQYF
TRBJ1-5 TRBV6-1 CASSEYRTENQPQHF
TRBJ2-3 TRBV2 CASRALLMAGGPTTQYF
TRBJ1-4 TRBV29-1 CSVEGQGARGKLFF
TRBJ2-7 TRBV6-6 CASSPRTSPGHEQYF
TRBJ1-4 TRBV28 CASSLIGSTNEKLFF
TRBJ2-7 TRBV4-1 CASSLYSRYEQYF
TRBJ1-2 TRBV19 CASSPSYSRAYGYTF
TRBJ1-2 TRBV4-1 CASSPGDRALYGYTF
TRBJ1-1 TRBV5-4 CASSLTENTEAFF
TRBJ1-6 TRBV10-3 CAIRRAGRNSPLHF
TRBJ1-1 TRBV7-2 CASSPQGSNTEAFF
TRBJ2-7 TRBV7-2 CASSFFSTGRGSYEQYF
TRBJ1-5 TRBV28 CASSFPGKNQPQHF
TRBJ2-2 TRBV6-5 CASTPRGATGELFF
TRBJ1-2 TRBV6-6 CASSLQGYYGYTF
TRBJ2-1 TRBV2 CASIGEGPYNEQFF
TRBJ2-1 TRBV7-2 CASSLYPSSYNEQFF
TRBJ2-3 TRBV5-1 CASSPVAGGTDTQYF
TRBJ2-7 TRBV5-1 CASSLGTEGEQYF
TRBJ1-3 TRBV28 CASSTSLRGKLSGNTIYF
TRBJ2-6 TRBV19 CASSRHSGANVLTF
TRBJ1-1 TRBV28 CASSSGYTEAFF
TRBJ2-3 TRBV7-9 CASSLTRRDGEDTQYF
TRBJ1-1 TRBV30 CAWRDDSEAFF
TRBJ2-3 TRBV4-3 CASSQDRRGADTQYF
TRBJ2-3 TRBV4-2 CASSQRQGTDTQYF
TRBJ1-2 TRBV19 CASSMADRFNGYTF
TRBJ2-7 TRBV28 CASSPGGRASYEQYF
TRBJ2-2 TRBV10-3 CAISQTTRSHTGELFF
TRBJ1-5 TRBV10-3 CAISESAEYSNQPQHF
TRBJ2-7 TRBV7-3 CASSPGEGSYEQYF
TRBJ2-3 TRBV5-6 CASSHGTGVTQYF
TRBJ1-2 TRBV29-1 CSVEGVSYGYTF
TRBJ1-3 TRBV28 CASRSRGHSGNTIYF
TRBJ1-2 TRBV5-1 CASSLVGAPDGYTF
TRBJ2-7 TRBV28 CASRVRDRGTREQYF
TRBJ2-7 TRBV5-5 CASSTERPREQYF
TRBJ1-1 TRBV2 CASSVVRGNTEAFF